One sample yielded the 21 T cell receptor beta chains listed below, sequenced in a study of blood T cell repertoires in COVID-19. TCRdb's table, derived via immunoSEQ multiplex PCR, lists solely in-frame clones and lacks some. The table records about 9,000 clones, 80% to 90% of them present only once. The sequencing sample was made of peripheral blood. All receptors derive from a human donor in a cohort sampled during active COVID-19.

The CDR3 protein is CASSFGRDIYEQYF. In nucleotides, the CDR3 is TGTGCCAGCAGCTTTGGCAGGGACATTTACGAGCAGTACTTC. The rearrangement links TRBV7-2 to TRBJ2-7; tentatively, D is TRBD1 (6 bases). Germline CDR1 reads SGHTA; CDR2 reads FQGNSA. The CDR3 has 14 amino acids. Trimming removed 3 bases from V and 4 bases from J, with 13 bases in between.

The chain carries TRBV5-4 and TRBJ2-1, with 7 bases identical to TRBD1. The CDR3 sequence is 14 residues long. The V gene's germline CDR1 is SGHNT and CDR2 YYREEE (reference sequence). V was pared by 4 bases and J by 4 bases, with 5 bases of the junction left unmatched. CDR3 sequence: CASSPGTDYNEQFF. The CDR3 DNA reads as TGTGCCAGCAGCCCCGGGACAGATTACAATGAGCAGTTCTTC.

This sequence joins TRBV2 and TRBJ1-5, with 7 nucleotides matching TRBD1. The CDR3 extends over 16 amino acids. Germline loops: CDR1 SNHLY, CDR2 FYNNEI. V lost 5 bases and J lost 4; bases outside the gene matches: 11. CDR3: CASSFIAGGMNQPQHF. CDR3 DNA sequence: TGTGCCAGCAGTTTTATTGCAGGGGGAATGAATCAGCCCCAGCATTTT. The full variable domain, completed using reference TRBV2 and TRBJ1-5, is EPEVTQTPSHQVTQMGQEVILRCVPISNHLYFYWYRQILGQKVEFLVSFYNNEISEKSEIFDDQFSVERPDGSNFTLKIRSTKLEDSAMYFCASSFIAGGMNQPQHFGDGTRLSIL.

The chain is built from TRBV11-2 and TRBJ2-3; TRBD2 is a possible D gene (5 bases). Germline V gene data show CDR1 as SGHAT and CDR2 as FQNNGV. The V gene lost 3 bases and the J gene lost 1 base, with 11 bases spanning the gap. This CDR3 is built from 15 residues. The CDR3, as DNA: TGTGCCAGCAGCTTCCCAGCGGCCCGCACAGATACGCAGTATTTT. It is translated as CASSFPAARTDTQYF.

The V gene is TRBV7-9, the J gene TRBJ2-2, with D tentatively TRBD2 (6 bases). V dropped 4 bases and J dropped 4 bases, with 16 bases sitting between them. Per the germline V gene, CDR1 is SEHNR and CDR2 is FQNEAQ (reference sequence). The CDR3 totals 16 residues. The CDR3: CASSSPLGGGTGELFF. CDR3 coding DNA: TGTGCCAGCAGCTCTCCGCTGGGAGGAGGCACCGGGGAGCTGTTTTTT.

This chain joins TRBV5-6 and TRBJ2-7, with 11 nucleotides matching TRBD1. Per the germline V gene, CDR1 is SGHDT and CDR2 is YYEEEE. V lost 7 bases and J lost 4; bases outside the gene matches: 1. The CDR3 has 12 residues. The CDR3 spells CASGQGAYEQYF. CDR3 DNA: TGTGCCAGCGGACAGGGGGCTTACGAGCAGTACTTC.

The V gene is TRBV6-5, the J gene TRBJ2-5, with D maybe TRBD1 (6 bases). The V end lost 2 bases, the J end lost 5 bases, and 18 bases lay between the germline ends. There are 16 residues in the CDR3. Germline loops: CDR1 MNHEY, CDR2 SVGAGI. This chain's CDR3 is CASSYRDTNPLETQYF. In DNA, the CDR3 is TGTGCCAGCAGTTACAGGGACACCAACCCTTTGGAGACCCAGTACTTC.

This chain connects TRBV28 to TRBJ2-3; TRBD2 aligns across 8 bases. CDR1 and CDR2 (germline): MDHEN, SYDVKM. V dropped 4 bases and J dropped 6; count of bases not matched to a gene: 12. The CDR3 extends over 16 amino acids. The DNA of the CDR3 is TGTGCCAGCAGTTCTCTAAAGAGCGGGAGAACCGATACGCAGTATTTT. As protein: CASSSLKSGRTDTQYF.

This clone is medium-sized in the sample. The CDR3 sequence is CAIFVSGSCTDTQYF. The CDR3, as DNA: TGTGCCATCTTCGTTAGCGGGAGCTGCACAGATACGCAGTATTTT. This chain joins TRBV3-1 (or the pseudogene TRBV3-2) and TRBJ2-3; 9 nucleotides agree with TRBD2. Germline V gene lookup returns CDR1 LGHDT and CDR2 YNNKEL (reference sequence). V was pared by 10 bases and J by 1 base, with 9 bases of the junction left unmatched. There are 15 residues in the CDR3.

The gene calls are TRBV9 and TRBJ2-2; 9 bases agree with TRBD1. The CDR3 consists of 17 residues. J lost 1 base, V lost 4 bases, and 8 bases had no gene match. Germline loops: CDR1 SGDLS, CDR2 YYNGEE. Here the CDR3 reads CASSPTPGQGNTGELFF. In DNA, the CDR3 is TGTGCCAGCAGCCCAACCCCGGGACAGGGGAACACCGGGGAGCTGTTTTTT.

The CDR3 nucleotides read TGTGCCAGTAGCTCTAGCGGGAATGAGCAGTTCTTC. Translated: CASSSSGNEQFF. The chain uses TRBV19 and TRBJ2-1; 8 positions agree with TRBD2. The CDR3 is 12 residues long. Trimming took 6 bases from V and 7 from J; bases not matched to a gene: 2. Germline loops: CDR1 LNHDA, CDR2 SQIVND (reference sequence).

This clone was counted between two and nine times. The chain has TRBV5-5 and TRBJ1-6; D uncertain. Trimming pared 5 bases from V and 6 bases from J, leaving 18 bases between. Germline V gene lookup returns CDR1 SGHKS and CDR2 YYEKEE (reference sequence). CDR3 length: 16 residues. The CDR3 region has the DNA TGTGCCAGCAGTGCCTTTGATTCGAACATTAATTCACCCCTCCACTTT. It translates to CASSAFDSNINSPLHF. The whole variable domain, remainder taken from reference TRBV5-5 and TRBJ1-6, is DAGVTQSPTHLIKTRGQQVTLRCSPISGHKSVSWYQQVLGQGPQFIFQYYEKEERGRGNFPDRFSARQFPNYSSELNVNALLLGDSALYLCASSAFDSNINSPLHFGNGTRLTVT.

The count of this clone is one. The chain recombines TRBV14 with TRBJ2-7; 12 positions match TRBD2. Germline-derived CDR1 and CDR2 are SGHDN and FVKESK. The length of the CDR3 is 16 residues. V was pared by 1 base and J by 2 bases, with 3 bases of the junction left unmatched. CDR3 region: CASSQGLAGATYEQYF. The CDR3 DNA sequence: TGTGCCAGCAGCCAAGGACTAGCGGGAGCCACCTACGAGCAGTACTTC.

A few counts support this clone. The CDR3 loop reads CSVEQQGDEQYF. For the CDR3, the DNA is TGCAGCGTTGAACAACAGGGTGACGAGCAGTACTTC. The V and J genes are TRBV29-1 and TRBJ2-7; possible D gene TRBD1, 6 bases. The V gene's germline CDR1 is SQVTM and CDR2 ANQGSEA. V lost 2 bases and J lost 5, with 10 bases in between. CDR3 length equals 12 residues.

V usage is TRBV29-1 and J usage is TRBJ2-7; TRBD1 might be the D (6 bases). CDR3 size: 17 residues. Germline loops: CDR1 SQVTM, CDR2 ANQGSEA. V lost 0 bases and J 0 bases, leaving 18 bases between the germline ends. CDR3 sequence reads: CSVEDRRPAGVSYEQYF. The CDR3 DNA sequence: TGCAGCGTTGAAGATCGTCGGCCGGCAGGGGTCTCCTACGAGCAGTACTTC.

This clone is deemed medium-sized. The chain joins TRBV7-9 to TRBJ2-5; 14 positions agree with TRBD2. The germline CDR1 and CDR2 sequences are SEHNR and FQNEAQ (reference sequence). The trim removed 5 bases at V and 5 bases at J, leaving 7 bases unmatched. The CDR3 consists of 16 residues. CDR3 in amino acids: CASSQGLAGAGETQYF. The DNA of the CDR3 is TGTGCCAGCAGCCAGGGACTAGCGGGAGCGGGGGAGACCCAGTACTTC.

This clone was found once. The J gene is TRBJ1-6, the V gene TRBV9, with no clear D. Germline V lookup: CDR1 SGDLS, CDR2 YYNGEE. The germline V and J ends were trimmed by 3 bases and 9 bases, with 16 bases remaining between them. The CDR3 runs 15 residues. The CDR3 protein is CASSDEGRAGSPLHF. The CDR3 bases are TGTGCCAGCAGCGACGAGGGAAGGGCGGGTTCACCCCTCCACTTT.

This sequence joins TRBV18 and TRBJ1-2; perhaps TRBD1 as D (6 bases). Trimming pared 0 bases from V and 4 bases from J, leaving 21 bases between. Germline values: CDR1 KGHSH, CDR2 LQKENI. This CDR3 has 18 amino acids. Here the CDR3 reads CASSPPGRLGGRLYGYTF. The CDR3 coding sequence is TGTGCCAGCTCACCACCCGGTAGACTGGGGGGGCGGCTCTATGGCTACACCTTC.

The chain combines TRBV6-6 with TRBJ2-2; D is possibly TRBD1 (6 bases). In germline, CDR1 is MNHNY, CDR2 SVGAGI (reference sequence). The length of the CDR3 is 15 residues. V gave up 6 bases and J gave up 6 bases, with 17 bases separating them. The CDR3 is CASRSPRGGAGELFF. The DNA of the CDR3 is TGTGCCAGCAGATCCCCCAGGGGTGGAGCCGGGGAGCTGTTTTTT.

The chain joins TRBV9 to TRBJ2-2, with 9 nucleotides matching TRBD1. V was clipped by 4 bases and J by 4 bases; unmatched bases: 5. This CDR3 spans 15 amino acids. Germline V CDR1 and CDR2: SGDLS, YYNGEE. The CDR3 bases are TGTGCCAGCAGCCGGACAGGGGTTGGCACCGGGGAGCTGTTTTTT. Translating it yields CASSRTGVGTGELFF.

This clone was observed once. The chain employs TRBV5-5 and TRBJ1-3; 9 positions match TRBD1. The CDR3 is 16 residues long. CDR1 is SGHKS, CDR2 YYEKEE, per germline (reference sequence). V lost 0 bases, J lost 4 bases, and 5 bases stayed unmatched. The CDR3 reads CASSLAGTGMGNTIYF. The CDR3 region has the DNA TGTGCCAGCAGCTTGGCTGGGACAGGGATGGGAAACACCATATATTTT.